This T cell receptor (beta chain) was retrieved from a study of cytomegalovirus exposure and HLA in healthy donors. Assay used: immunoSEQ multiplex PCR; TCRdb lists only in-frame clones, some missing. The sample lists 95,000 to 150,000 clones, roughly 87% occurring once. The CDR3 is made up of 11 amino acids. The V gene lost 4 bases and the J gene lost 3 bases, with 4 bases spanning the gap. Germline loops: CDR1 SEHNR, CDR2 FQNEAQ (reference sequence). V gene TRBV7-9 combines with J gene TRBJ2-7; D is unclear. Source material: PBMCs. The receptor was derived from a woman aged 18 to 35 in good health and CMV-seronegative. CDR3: CASSSFYEQYF. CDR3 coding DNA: TGTGCCAGCAGCTCGTTCTACGAGCAGTACTTC.